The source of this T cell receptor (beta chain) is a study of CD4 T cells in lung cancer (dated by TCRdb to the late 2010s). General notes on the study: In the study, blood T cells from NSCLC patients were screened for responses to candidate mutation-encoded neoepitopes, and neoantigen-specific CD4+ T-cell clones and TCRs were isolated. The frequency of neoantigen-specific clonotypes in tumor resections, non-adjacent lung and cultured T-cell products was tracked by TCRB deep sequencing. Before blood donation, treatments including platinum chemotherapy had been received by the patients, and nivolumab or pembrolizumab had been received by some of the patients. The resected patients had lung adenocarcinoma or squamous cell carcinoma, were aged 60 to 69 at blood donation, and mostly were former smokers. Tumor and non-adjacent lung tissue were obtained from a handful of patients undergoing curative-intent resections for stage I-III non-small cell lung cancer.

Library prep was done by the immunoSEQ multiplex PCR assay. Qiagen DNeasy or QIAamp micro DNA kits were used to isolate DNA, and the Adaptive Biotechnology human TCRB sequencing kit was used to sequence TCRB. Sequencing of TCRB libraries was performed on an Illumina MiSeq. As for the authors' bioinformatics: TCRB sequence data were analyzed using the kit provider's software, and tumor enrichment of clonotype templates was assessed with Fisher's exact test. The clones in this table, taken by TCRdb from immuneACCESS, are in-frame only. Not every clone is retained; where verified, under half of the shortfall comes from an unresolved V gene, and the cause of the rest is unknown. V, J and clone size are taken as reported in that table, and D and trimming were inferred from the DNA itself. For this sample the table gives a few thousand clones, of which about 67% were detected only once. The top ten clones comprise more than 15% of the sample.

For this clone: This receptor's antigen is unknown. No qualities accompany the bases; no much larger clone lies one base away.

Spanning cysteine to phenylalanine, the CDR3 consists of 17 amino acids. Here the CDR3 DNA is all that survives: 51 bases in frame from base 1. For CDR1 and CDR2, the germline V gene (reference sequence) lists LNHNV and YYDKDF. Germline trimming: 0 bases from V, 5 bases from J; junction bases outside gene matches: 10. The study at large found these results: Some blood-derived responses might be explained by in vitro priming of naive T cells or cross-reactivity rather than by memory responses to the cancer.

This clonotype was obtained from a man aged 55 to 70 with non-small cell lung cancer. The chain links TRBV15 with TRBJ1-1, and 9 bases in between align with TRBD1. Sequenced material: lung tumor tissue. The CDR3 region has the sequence CATSREGTGGRRTEAFF. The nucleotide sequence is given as TGTGCCACCAGCAGAGAGGGAACAGGGGGCAGAAGAACTGAAGCTTTCTTT.